This TCR beta chain was recorded in a study of cytomegalovirus exposure and HLA in healthy donors (dated by TCRdb to the late 2010s). Context from the whole study: An earlier analysis of roughly 500 of the donors reported about 250 Gb of sequence data and 100 million to 130 million unique TCR beta sequences from about 200 million T cells. An earlier analysis of fewer than 700 of the donors applied high-throughput TCR beta sequencing to assess whether each TCR beta V gene segment acted as functional or pseudogenic. In the later analysis, no new phenotypic data were used to find candidate immune exposures; instead, reliance was placed on TCR beta sequences and their occurrence across donors. A later genetic analysis used genome-wide SNP genotypes for about 60% of the 666 donors, treating that subset as a discovery cohort. Among a few hundred genotyped donors of the cohort, an average of approximately 240,000 unique TCR beta nucleotide sequences were sequenced per donor, roughly a sixth of them non-productive. Donor age, sex, ethnicity and CMV serostatus were compiled together with the repertoire data. Approximately 310 gigabases of sequencing data and around 80 million unique TCR sequences made up an early release that covered approximately 620 HLA-typed donors. Of the roughly 400 genotyped donors, 65% to 90% fell in the genetic ancestry cluster associated with self-reported Caucasian donors. Using immunosequencing, the study profiled T cell repertoires from 550 to 750 subjects and related those repertoires to cytomegalovirus serostatus. The number of donors typed differed by locus, with about 629-630 for A, B, C, DRB1 and DQB1, 522 for DQA1, 606 for DPA1, and around 430 for DPB1. HLA typing included class I and class II loci at four-digit resolution. In addition to the first cohort of hundreds of subjects, a separate validation cohort of about 120 different subjects was used. To study patterns of TCR occurrence, a later analysis re-analyzed previously published TCR beta repertoires from several hundred donors and added high-resolution HLA genotyping. The aim of the study was to test whether cataloging public T cell receptors could identify signatures of past pathogen exposure. To predict cytomegalovirus infection status, the study brought together high-throughput TCR immunosequencing, statistical association of individual TCRs with disease status, and machine learning. Several DR-DQ haplotypes were handled as single units for association and clustering because linkage in the cohort was strong. All discovery cohort repertoires had been generated on a single sequencing platform.

In total, approximately 690 healthy bone marrow donors made up the cohort. All cohort members were sampled while nominally healthy, although unrecorded immune exposures were likely present. The donor tested CMV seropositive, placing the donor among the 289 seropositive members of the cohort. A peripheral blood sample was collected from each donor, and TCR beta sequencing was performed on peripheral blood mononuclear cells. Genomic DNA extraction from the blood cell samples was performed with the Qiagen DNeasy Blood Extraction Kit. The library relied on the immunoSEQ multiplex PCR assay. For the multiplex PCR, a mixture combining 60 forward primers for TCR Vbeta segments and 13 reverse primers for TCR Jbeta segments was used. Amplification of the CDR3 region of rearranged TCR beta genes was performed with a multiplex PCR assay on genomic DNA. The amplified TCR beta libraries were sequenced on the Illumina HiSeq System as 87-base-pair reads. In the paper's pipeline: In a later analysis, some 80 million unique TCR beta chains were counted across the approximately 670 repertoires, and around 10 million of these chains were shared by at least two donors. Raw reads were error-corrected and collapsed into unique sequences by a nearest-neighbor algorithm in which closely related sequences were merged to remove PCR and sequencing errors. CDR3 sequences were aligned to IMGT reference sequences to assign V, D and J gene segments. For a sequence to be retained, a match of at least six nucleotides to both a V gene segment and a J gene segment was required. Rearrangements were classified as productive when the CDR3 lacked stop codons and remained in frame with V and J, and all other rearrangements were classified as non-productive. CDR3 was defined by IMGT convention, running from the second conserved V-encoded cysteine to the conserved J-encoded phenylalanine. In an earlier analysis of around 600 of the donors, sequences lacking an unambiguous match to a single V gene segment were excluded. An earlier analysis of approximately 590 of the donors called V segments functional above 56.7% productive rearrangements and segregating when the between-donor standard deviation exceeded 5%. A statistical classification framework was developed to diagnose cytomegalovirus status using the catalog of TCR beta chain sequences. V and J gene assignment, in a later analysis, came from comparing TCR nucleotide sequences with IMGT/GENE-DB human TR gene sequences. The TCRdist pipeline was used in a later analysis to assign CDR3 sequences and most-parsimonious VDJ recombination scenarios. In a later analysis, each TCR beta chain was defined by its CDR3 amino acid sequence together with its V-gene family, and reads without a unique V-gene family were excluded. A later analysis removed 592 highly shared, low-generation-probability nucleotide sequences to deal with suspected cross-contamination and a sequencing artifact. For each public chain, a later analysis derived a clonal expansion index from normalized ranks of inferred template counts within each repertoire. Generation probabilities in a later analysis came from a VDJ recombination model fitted to out-of-frame rearrangements, and those results were checked against IGoR. In a later analysis, hypergeometric tests were used to score TCR-TCR, TCR-HLA and TCR-CMV co-occurrence, with a repertoire-size bias correction applied to TCR pairs. False discovery rates were estimated in a later analysis by permuting HLA or CMV assignments 20 times. In a later analysis, co-occurring TCRs were grouped with DBSCAN, and TCRdist sequence similarity was added when clustering was performed within HLA-allele-positive subsets. For co-occurrence clustering, repertoires with fewer than 30,000 or more than 120,000 public chains were excluded, along with four to six repertoires with anomalous nucleotide sharing. TCRdb took over this immuneACCESS table, retaining in-frame rearrangements with V and J assigned. Such tables are incomplete; in checked studies, under half of the missing clones stem from an unresolved V gene, and the remainder is unexplained. V, J and clone size are taken as reported in that table, and D and trimming were inferred from the DNA itself. The sample has around 61,000 clones on record, approximately 88% of them singletons. Together, the top ten hold about 1.6% of the sample.

What the research found in general, with its limitations: A later genetic analysis associated a missense DCLRE1C variant with V-gene and J-gene trimming of TCR beta chains, and an independent cohort replicated the association. Around 16 rarely observed V segments, including chromosome 9 orphons, were excluded from the earlier analysis of several hundred of the donors because counts were too low. Specific HLA alleles were associated with 16,951 TCR beta sequences at a false discovery rate of 0.05 in a later analysis. Most CMV-associated TCR beta chains appeared to be HLA-restricted in a later analysis, and the HLA associations seemed to be driven largely by CMV exposure. According to a later analysis, TCR association rates differed among HLA loci, with DRB1 alleles showing the most associated TCRs and HLA-C alleles showing the fewest. The study gave a list of under 200 TCR beta chains associated with cytomegalovirus. In this cohort, only TCR beta chains were sequenced, and detectable features were limited by the absence of alpha or paired-chain data. Because the 87-base-pair reads could not distinguish some IMGT-functional V segments, including TRBV6-2 and TRBV6-3, those segments were excluded. In a later analysis, HLA-associated TCR beta chains were found to be more clonally expanded and to have lower generation probabilities than equally common non-associated chains. When HLA alleles, especially DR and DQ, strongly co-occurred, attributing TCR associations to individual alleles was difficult. Broadly in line with IMGT annotations, most TCR beta V segments showed up in productive rearrangements about 90% or about 30% of the time in an earlier analysis of 450 to 600 of the donors. A group of highly shared sequence variants was considered likely to be a technical artifact of the sequencing pipeline. The authors suggested that the approach could potentially be generalized to other disease states and immunological phenotypes. Because HLA typing was unavailable for some donors at each locus, only the typed subset was used in association tests. Linkage disequilibrium might explain the correlated functional status among segregating V segments, but an unknown experimental factor could not be ruled out. A later analysis reported that several top co-occurrence clusters appeared linked to parvovirus B19, influenza, CMV and Epstein-Barr virus. The classifier was reported to diagnose cytomegalovirus status with high specificity and sensitivity in both the original and validation cohorts. Roughly uniform sequencing depth across donors was assumed in presence/absence analyses, although this assumption may not hold. A further reported finding was that TCR beta sequences accurately predicted the HLA-A and HLA-B alleles for most subjects in the first cohort. In a later genetic analysis, fewer N-insertions in productive TCRs were reported among donors in an Asian-associated ancestry cluster than the roughly 640-donor mean. Most TCR sequences were observed very rarely across donors, whereas some public TCRs were present in many individuals. A few of the identified cytomegalovirus-associated TCR beta chains were confirmed in vitro to be specific for cytomegalovirus antigens. CMV serostatus was the only immune exposure information available for the cohort.

For this clone: Its binding antigen is unknown. No base-level quality is on record; no much larger clone is a single base apart.

The CDR3 runs 16 amino acids, cysteine and phenylalanine included. Just CDR3 DNA is preserved here, 48 bases in frame from base 1. According to the germline V gene (reference sequence), CDR1 reads SGHKS and CDR2 reads YYEKEE. V ends up 1 base short and J 12 bases short, with an unmatched junction base count of 13. The TCR comes from a man aged 30-40 years in good health and CMV-seropositive. Input material: PBMCs. The chain is made from TRBV5-5 and TRBJ2-1, and 10 bases in between align with TRBD2. The CDR3 has the sequence CASSLFASGSGWGQFF. Here is the DNA: TGTGCCAGCAGCTTGTTCGCTAGCGGGAGTGGCTGGGGGCAGTTCTTC.